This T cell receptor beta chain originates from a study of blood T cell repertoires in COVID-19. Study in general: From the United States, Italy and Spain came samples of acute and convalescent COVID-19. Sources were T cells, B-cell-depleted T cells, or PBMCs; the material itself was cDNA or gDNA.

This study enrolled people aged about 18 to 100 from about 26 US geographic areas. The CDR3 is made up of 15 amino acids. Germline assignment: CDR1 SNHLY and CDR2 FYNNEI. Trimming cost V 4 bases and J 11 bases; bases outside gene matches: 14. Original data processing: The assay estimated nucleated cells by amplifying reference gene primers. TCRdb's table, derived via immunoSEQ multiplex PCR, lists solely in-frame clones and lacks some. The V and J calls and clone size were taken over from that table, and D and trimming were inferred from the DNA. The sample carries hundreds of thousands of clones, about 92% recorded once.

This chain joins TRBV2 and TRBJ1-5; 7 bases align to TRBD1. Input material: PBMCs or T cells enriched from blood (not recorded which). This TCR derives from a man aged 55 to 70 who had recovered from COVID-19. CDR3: CASSAEGAILETQHF. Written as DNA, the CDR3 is TGTGCCAGCAGTGCCGAGGGGGCGATTTTGGAAACCCAGCATTTT.